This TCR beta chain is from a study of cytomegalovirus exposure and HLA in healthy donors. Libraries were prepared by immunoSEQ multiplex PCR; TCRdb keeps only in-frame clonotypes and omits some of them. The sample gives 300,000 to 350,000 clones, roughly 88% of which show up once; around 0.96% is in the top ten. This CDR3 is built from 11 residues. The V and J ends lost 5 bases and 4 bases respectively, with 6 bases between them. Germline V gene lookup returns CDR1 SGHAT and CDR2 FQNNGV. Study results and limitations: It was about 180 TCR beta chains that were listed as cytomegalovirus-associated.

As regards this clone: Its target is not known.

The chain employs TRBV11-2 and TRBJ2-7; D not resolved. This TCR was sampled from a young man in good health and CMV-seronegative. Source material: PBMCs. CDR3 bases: TGTGCCAGCAGCCCCCGGTACGAGCAGTACTTC. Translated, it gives CASSPRYEQYF.